These 29 T cell receptor beta chains were sequenced from one sample in a study of T cells after somatic rescue of genetic block. Clones were sequenced by immunoSEQ multiplex PCR, and TCRdb holds only the in-frame ones, with some missing. Among roughly 65,000 clones listed, approximately 90% were seen once. Source material: peripheral blood mononuclear cells (PBMCs). The receptors derive from a man aged 40-49 years.

This rearrangement joins TRBV27 to TRBJ1-2; D possibly corresponds to TRBD1 (5 bases). This CDR3 has 13 residues. Germline CDR1 reads MNHEY; CDR2 reads SMNVEV (reference sequence). The ends were cut back, 8 bases at V and 7 bases at J, with 17 bases in the middle. The DNA of the CDR3 is TGTGCCAGCGGTCTCACAGGTTCTTTTGGCTACACCTTC. Amino acids: CASGLTGSFGYTF.

This chain joins TRBV28 and TRBJ1-5, with D possibly matching TRBD1 (5 bases). The CDR3 spans 15 residues. CDR1 and CDR2 (germline): MDHEN, SYDVKM. Trimming removed 6 bases from V and 3 bases from J, with 15 bases in between. The CDR3 nucleotides are TGTGCCAGCAGCCCCCCAGGGATAATCAATCAGCCCCAGCATTTT. This sequence encodes CASSPPGIINQPQHF.

Of note for this clone: Mismatch with germline at one junction end may stem from a read error. The chain carries TRBV5-1 and TRBJ2-1, with a weak D call TRBD1 (6 bases). Germline V gene data show CDR1 as SGHRS and CDR2 as YFSETQ. CDR3 length equals 13 residues. The CDR3 nucleotides are TGCGCCAGCAGCTTGGACAGGGTCCACGAGCCGTTCTTC. Protein product: CASSLDRVHEPFF.

The chain joins TRBV13 to TRBJ2-7; the D gene is possibly TRBD2 (5 bases). The CDR3 runs to 15 residues. Trimming cost V 5 bases and J 0 bases, with 14 bases left between them. Per the germline V gene, CDR1 is PRHDT and CDR2 is FYEKMQ (reference sequence). CDR3 nucleotides: TGTGCCAGCAGCCCCCCCGGGGTTAACTCCTACGAGCAGTACTTC. It codes for CASSPPGVNSYEQYF. Full variable domain (outside the CDR3, taken from reference TRBV13 and TRBJ2-7): AAGVIQSPRHLIKEKRETATLKCYPIPRHDTVYWYQQGPGQDPQFLISFYEKMQSDKGSIPDRFSAQQFSDYHSELNMSSLELGDSALYFCASSPPGVNSYEQYFGPGTRLTVT.

The CDR3 region has the DNA TGTGCCAGCAGTGAAGTTGAGGGGCCGAACACTGAAGCTTTCTTT. Translated: CASSEVEGPNTEAFF. This chain uses TRBV6-4 with TRBJ1-1, with D tentatively TRBD1 (5 bases). The V and J ends lost 3 bases and 1 base respectively, with 12 bases between them. The CDR3 is 15 residues long. CDR1 and CDR2 (germline): MRHNA, SNTAGT.

The gene calls are TRBV19 and TRBJ2-2, with 7 bases aligning to TRBD1. This CDR3 is built from 12 residues. CDR1 and CDR2 from the germline V gene are LNHDA and SQIVND (reference sequence). The J segment lost 6 bases and the V segment lost 7 bases, leaving 2 bases of the junction unmatched. CDR3 sequence reads: CASKQGAGELFF. CDR3 sequence (DNA): TGTGCCAGTAAGCAGGGGGCCGGGGAGCTGTTTTTT.

The CDR3 region has the DNA TGTGCCAGCAGCCAAGCAGGCGGGACTAATGAAAAACTGTTTTTT. Protein sequence: CASSQAGGTNEKLFF. The chain carries TRBV4-2 and TRBJ1-4; D is uncertain. Deletions cut 1 base from V and 2 bases from J, with 8 bases between. The CDR3 is 15 amino acids. Germline-derived CDR1 and CDR2 are LGHNA and YNFKEQ.

The chain links TRBV6-5 to TRBJ1-1; no reliable D call. The germline CDR1 and CDR2 sequences are MNHEY and SVGAGI. Trimming took 5 bases from V and 6 from J, leaving 16 bases between them. There are 14 residues in the CDR3. CDR3 amino acids: CASSRPERAAEAFF. CDR3 nucleotides: TGTGCCAGCAGTAGGCCGGAGAGGGCTGCTGAAGCTTTCTTT.

A single count supports this clone. This rearrangement joins TRBV6-5 to TRBJ1-5, with D maybe TRBD1 (5 bases). V gave up 6 bases and J gave up 0 bases, with 9 bases separating them. Germline CDR1 is MNHEY and CDR2 is SVGAGI. The CDR3 totals 14 residues. This chain's CDR3 is CASRRDFSNQPQHF. In DNA form, the CDR3 reads TGTGCCAGCAGAAGGGACTTTAGCAATCAGCCCCAGCATTTT.

The chain combines TRBV9 with TRBJ1-3, with D unclear. This CDR3 comprises 17 residues. The germline CDR1 and CDR2 sequences are SGDLS and YYNGEE. The V end lost 0 bases, the J end lost 0 bases, and 13 bases lay between the germline ends. The CDR3 bases are TGTGCCAGCAGCGTAGTGGCAGGATCGGGCTCTGGAAACACCATATATTTT. Translated: CASSVVAGSGSGNTIYF. The whole variable domain, remainder taken from reference TRBV9 and TRBJ1-3, is DSGVTQTPKHLITATGQRVTLRCSPRSGDLSVYWYQQSLDQGLQFLIQYYNGEERAKGNILERFSAQQFPDLHSELNLSSLELGDSALYFCASSVVAGSGSGNTIYFGEGSWLTVV.

The chain employs TRBV28 and TRBJ1-1; 9 nucleotides align to TRBD1. Germline CDR1 MDHEN, CDR2 SYDVKM. The CDR3 covers 14 residues. J was trimmed by 5 bases and V by 3 bases; bases with no gene match: 4. The CDR3 loop reads CASSLGQGVTEAFF. CDR3 DNA: TGTGCCAGCAGTTTGGGACAGGGAGTAACTGAAGCTTTCTTT.

This clone was seen once. V usage is TRBV5-8 and J usage is TRBJ1-1; D remains ambiguous. This CDR3 comprises 16 residues. Trimming left V 0 bases short and J 0 bases short, with 12 bases between. The germline gives CDR1 SGHTS, CDR2 YDEGEE. CDR3 DNA sequence: TGTGCCAGCAGCTTGGCCCCCTCCGGGATGAACACTGAAGCTTTCTTT. Translation gives CASSLAPSGMNTEAFF.

The chain is built from TRBV7-2 and TRBJ2-3; D unresolved. The germline gives CDR1 SGHTA, CDR2 FQGNSA. V lost 2 bases to trimming and J lost 2 bases, with 8 bases between them. The CDR3 covers 14 residues. The CDR3 DNA reads TGTGCCAGCAGCTTAAGGCCAACCACAGATACGCAGTATTTT. This encodes CASSLRPTTDTQYF.

The chain links TRBV5-4 to TRBJ2-3; 9 bases line up with TRBD2. The CDR3 consists of 18 residues. J was trimmed by 5 bases and V by 4 bases; bases with no gene match: 17. Germline V gene sequence: CDR1 SGHNT, CDR2 YYREEE (reference sequence). The chain's CDR3 is CASSNKVLAGLAVDTQYF. In DNA, the CDR3 is TGTGCCAGCAGCAACAAGGTCCTAGCGGGGTTGGCCGTAGATACGCAGTATTTT.

The chain uses TRBV7-7 and TRBJ2-1; D uncertain. Germline CDR1 reads SSHAT; CDR2 reads FNYEAQ (reference sequence). The CDR3 runs to 13 residues. Between the trimmed V and J ends, which lost 5 bases and 9 bases, there was a span of 14 bases. The CDR3 coding sequence is TGTGCCAGCAGCCTTACCCAGAATGGTGAGCAGTTCTTC. Translating gives CASSLTQNGEQFF.

This chain uses TRBV2 with TRBJ1-2; D is unclear. Germline CDR1 and CDR2: SNHLY and FYNNEI. Deletions cut 6 bases from V and 4 bases from J, with 15 bases between. The CDR3 runs to 14 residues. The DNA of the CDR3 is TGTGCCAGCAGCCCCGCGTGGTACGGCTATGGCTACACCTTC. This translates into CASSPAWYGYGYTF.

The table lists this clone with a count of one. CDR3 coding DNA: TGTGCCAGCAGAACTAGCGGGAAACGCGAGCAGTACTTC. Its translation: CASRTSGKREQYF. V is TRBV27 and J is TRBJ2-7; TRBD2 matches at 10 bases. Germline loops: CDR1 MNHEY, CDR2 SMNVEV (reference sequence). J lost 6 bases, V lost 6 bases, and 5 bases had no gene match. The CDR3 contains 13 residues.

CDR3 coding DNA: TGTGCCAGCAGTCTTAGACAGCTTAACTCCTACGAGCAGTACTTC. Translating it yields CASSLRQLNSYEQYF. The V call is TRBV28, the J call TRBJ2-7; tentatively, D is TRBD1 (5 bases). Deletions cut 5 bases from V and 0 bases from J, with 14 bases between. This CDR3 is 15 amino acids long. CDR1 and CDR2 from the germline V gene are MDHEN and SYDVKM.

To note about this clone: Other DNA sequences of this sample code for an identical CDR3. The rearrangement joins TRBV19 to TRBJ1-5; the match to TRBD1 covers 7 bases. Germline CDR1 is LNHDA and CDR2 is SQIVND (reference sequence). J gave up 2 bases and V 6 bases, and 7 bases lay outside the gene matches. CDR3 length: 15 amino acids. DNA of the CDR3: TGTGCCAGTAGCCCCGACAGGGTAGGCAATCAGCCCCAGCATTTT. As protein: CASSPDRVGNQPQHF.

The rearrangement uses TRBV5-6 and TRBJ2-7; tentative D call: TRBD1 (6 bases). This CDR3 has 18 amino acids. V gave up 0 bases and J gave up 4 bases, with 23 bases separating them. CDR1 is SGHDT, CDR2 YYEEEE, per germline. CDR3 loop: CASSLGTLSGTRPYEQYF. As DNA, the CDR3 is TGTGCCAGCAGCTTGGGCACCTTATCGGGGACAAGACCTTACGAGCAGTACTTC.

The chain recombines TRBV12-5 with TRBJ2-1; 9 bases agree with TRBD2. The CDR3 consists of 14 residues. V lost 3 bases and J lost 8; bases outside the gene matches: 5. Germline loops: CDR1 LGHNT, CDR2 FRNRAP. CDR3 region: CASGFAGGPYEQFF. The DNA for the CDR3 is TGTGCTAGTGGTTTCGCGGGAGGGCCCTATGAGCAGTTCTTC.

The rearrangement joins TRBV9 to TRBJ2-5; weak D call: TRBD2 (6 bases). There are 14 residues in the CDR3. Germline lookup yields CDR1 SGDLS and CDR2 YYNGEE. V lost 4 bases to trimming and J lost 1 base, with 11 bases between them. The CDR3 is CASSLGDSQETQYF. The CDR3 nucleotides read TGTGCCAGCAGCCTAGGGGACTCCCAAGAGACCCAGTACTTC.

The chain uses TRBV30 and TRBJ2-7; the D is unclear. Trimming stripped 5 bases from V and 3 bases from J, with 11 bases between. The CDR3 is 12 residues long. CDR1 is GTSNPN and CDR2 is SVGIG in the germline V gene (reference sequence). Here the CDR3 reads CAWGFGDYEQYF. The CDR3 DNA reads TGTGCCTGGGGCTTTGGGGACTACGAGCAGTACTTC.

V and J are TRBV2 and TRBJ2-7; 10 bases align to TRBD1. Trimming removed 4 bases from V and 2 bases from J; junction bases left unmatched: 2. Germline CDR1 reads SNHLY; CDR2 reads FYNNEI. The CDR3 has 14 amino acids. CDR3 sequence reads: CASSVGTGAYEQYF. CDR3 DNA: TGTGCCAGCAGTGTCGGGACAGGGGCCTACGAGCAGTACTTC.

This chain uses TRBV9 with TRBJ1-1, with D possibly being TRBD1 (6 bases). Trimming cost V 3 bases and J 3 bases, with 12 bases left between them. The germline V gene encodes CDR1 SGDLS and CDR2 YYNGEE. The CDR3 totals 14 residues. CDR3 protein: CASSGGPPDTEAFF. CDR3 sequence (DNA): TGTGCCAGCAGCGGGGGGCCTCCCGACACTGAAGCTTTCTTT.

V gene TRBV28 combines with J gene TRBJ2-7; possibly TRBD2 for D (5 bases). Per the germline V gene, CDR1 is MDHEN and CDR2 is SYDVKM. The CDR3 extends over 14 amino acids. Deletions cut 3 bases from V and 0 bases from J, with 9 bases between. CDR3 sequence: CASSFGLNSYEQYF. The CDR3, as DNA: TGTGCCAGCAGTTTCGGACTGAACTCCTACGAGCAGTACTTC. Looking up the rest from reference TRBV28 and TRBJ2-7 gives the full variable domain: DVKVTQSSRYLVKRTGEKVFLECVQDMDHENMFWYRQDPGLGLRLIYFSYDVKMKEKGDIPEGYSVSREKKERFSLILESASTNQTSMYLCASSFGLNSYEQYFGPGTRLTVT.

The chain has TRBV4-3 and TRBJ2-1; D gene uncertain. V dropped 0 bases and J dropped 1 base, with 13 bases sitting between them. The CDR3 covers 17 residues. Germline V CDR1 and CDR2: LGHNA, YSLEER. CDR3 bases: TGCGCCAGCAGCCAAGATTATGGGGATTGGTCCTACAATGAGCAGTTCTTC. Residues: CASSQDYGDWSYNEQFF.

The V call is TRBV29-1, the J call TRBJ2-1, with 7 bases matching TRBD1. The ends lost 4 bases at V and 10 bases at J; junction bases unmatched: 4. Germline V CDR1 and CDR2: SQVTM, ANQGSEA. The CDR3 extends over 11 amino acids. The CDR3 DNA follows: TGCAGCGTTGGAGGCAGGGGGGAGCAGTTCTTC. Its translation: CSVGGRGEQFF.

The chain combines TRBV19 with TRBJ1-5; tentatively, D is TRBD1 (6 bases). Germline CDR1 reads LNHDA; CDR2 reads SQIVND (reference sequence). The V end was cut by 3 bases, the J end by 6 bases, with 15 bases between. The CDR3 extends over 15 amino acids. CDR3 nucleotides: TGTGCCAGTAGTATTTTAGCAGGGGCGGGTCAGCCCCAGCATTTT. It translates to CASSILAGAGQPQHF.